These 25 T cell receptor beta chains originate from one sample sequenced in a study of cytomegalovirus exposure and HLA in healthy donors. Repertoires were generated with immunoSEQ multiplex PCR, while TCRdb's copy carries only in-frame clones and drops some. The sample has over 250,000 clones, approximately 86% seen once. Sequences were obtained from PBMCs. Source of these receptors: a woman in her 30s in good health and CMV-seropositive.

The V gene is TRBV6-9, the J gene TRBJ2-1; D may match TRBD1 or TRBD2 (5 bases each). Trimming pared 7 bases from V and 4 bases from J, leaving 14 bases between. The CDR3 consists of 14 residues. The germline CDR1 and CDR2 sequences are MNHGY and SVAAGI. CDR3 loop: CASIPGRTYNEQFF. In DNA form, the CDR3 reads TGTGCCAGCATCCCGGGACGGACTTACAATGAGCAGTTCTTC.

This clone has a single count. V usage is TRBV7-8 and J usage is TRBJ2-3, with D possibly TRBD2 on 7 matching bases. Germline loops: CDR1 SGHVS, CDR2 FQNEAQ. V was trimmed by 4 bases and J by 2 bases, leaving 19 bases between them. The CDR3 totals 17 residues. This CDR3 is CASSYRVVAGHTDTQYF. In DNA, the CDR3 is TGTGCCAGCAGCTACAGGGTCGTAGCGGGCCACACAGATACGCAGTATTTT. Full variable domain (rest looked up from reference TRBV7-8 and TRBJ2-3): GAGVSQSPRYKVAKRGQDVALRCDPISGHVSLFWYQQALGQGPEFLTYFQNEAQLDKSGLPSDRFFAERPEGSVSTLKIQRTQQEDSAVYLCASSYRVVAGHTDTQYFGPGTRLTVL.

The chain is built from TRBV27 and TRBJ2-7, with D possibly matching TRBD1 (5 bases). This CDR3 has 16 amino acids. CDR1 is MNHEY and CDR2 is SMNVEV in the germline V gene (reference sequence). With 0 bases removed from V and 5 bases from J, the gap between germline ends came to 17 bases. The chain's CDR3 is CASSLSAGSAYNEQYF. As DNA, the CDR3 is TGTGCCAGCAGTTTATCCGCAGGGTCGGCATATAACGAGCAGTACTTC.

This clone was seen only a few times. In DNA, the CDR3 is TGTGCCAGCAGCCCCGGGACAGGGCTTTCGTGGCAGCCCCAGCATTTT. Encoded protein: CASSPGTGLSWQPQHF. The chain is built from TRBV7-8 and TRBJ1-5; 9 nucleotides align to TRBD1. CDR1 is SGHVS, CDR2 FQNEAQ, per germline. The J segment lost 7 bases and the V segment lost 5 bases, leaving 12 bases of the junction unmatched. This CDR3 region has 16 residues.

The DNA of the CDR3 is TGTGCCAGCAGCTTAGATCGTAACTCCTACGAGCAGTACTTC. This gives the protein CASSLDRNSYEQYF. The chain links TRBV11-1 to TRBJ2-7; D is uncertain. The CDR3 is made up of 14 amino acids. Germline V lookup: CDR1 SGHAT, CDR2 FQDESV (reference sequence). Trimming removed 1 base from V and 0 bases from J, with 7 bases in between. Full variable domain (outside the CDR3, taken from reference TRBV11-1 and TRBJ2-7): EAEVAQSPRYKITEKSQAVAFWCDPISGHATLYWYRQILGQGPELLVQFQDESVVDDSQLPKDRFSAERLKGVDSTLKIQPAELGDSAMYLCASSLDRNSYEQYFGPGTRLTVT.

V usage is TRBV29-1 and J usage is TRBJ2-5; possibly TRBD1 for D (5 bases). The V end was cut by 4 bases, the J end by 0 bases, with 12 bases between. Germline V gene lookup returns CDR1 SQVTM and CDR2 ANQGSEA. There are 14 residues in the CDR3. CDR3 amino acids: CSVAPTAYQETQYF. CDR3 nucleotide sequence: TGCAGCGTTGCCCCGACAGCGTACCAAGAGACCCAGTACTTC.

The chain links TRBV7-8 to TRBJ1-4, with 7 bases lining up with TRBD1. Germline CDR1 and CDR2: SGHVS and FQNEAQ. The ends lost 4 bases at V and 8 bases at J; junction bases unmatched: 10. The CDR3 has 15 amino acids. This chain's CDR3 is CASSSPDRVGEKLFF. The CDR3 DNA is TGTGCCAGCAGCTCACCAGACAGGGTGGGAGAAAAACTGTTTTTT.

This clone was seen once. The rearrangement links TRBV6-5 to TRBJ2-5; D is undetermined. The CDR3 length is 14 residues. The V and J ends lost 6 bases and 1 base respectively, with 12 bases between them. Germline lookup yields CDR1 MNHEY and CDR2 SVGAGI. CDR3 sequence (DNA): TGTGCCAGCAGCCCACTGGCAAGCCAAGAGACCCAGTACTTC. As protein: CASSPLASQETQYF.

The chain is built from TRBV7-9 and TRBJ1-2, with 11 bases identical to TRBD1. V dropped 1 base and J dropped 4; count of bases not matched to a gene: 5. Germline V gene sequence: CDR1 SEHNR, CDR2 FQNEAQ (reference sequence). This CDR3 is built from 16 residues. CDR3 in DNA: TGTGCCAGCAGCTTAGATGGGACAGGGGGAAGCTATGGCTACACCTTC. Encoded protein: CASSLDGTGGSYGYTF.

The gene calls are TRBV5-4 and TRBJ1-2; TRBD1 agrees at 7 bases. Per germline, CDR1 SGHNT and CDR2 YYREEE (reference sequence). The CDR3 is 19 amino acids. The V gene end was trimmed by 4 bases and the J gene end by 8 bases; junction bases not matched to a gene: 26. The CDR3 nucleotides read TGTGCCAGCAGCCCGAAGTCGACAGGGACCTCCATCCCACCCAAAGGCTACACCTTC. This gives the protein CASSPKSTGTSIPPKGYTF. The full variable domain, with the rest looked up from reference TRBV5-4 and TRBJ1-2, is ETGVTQSPTHLIKTRGQQVTLRCSSQSGHNTVSWYQQALGQGPQFIFQYYREEENGRGNFPPRFSGLQFPNYSSELNVNALELDDSALYLCASSPKSTGTSIPPKGYTFGSGTRLTVV.

The chain joins TRBV27 to TRBJ2-2; a possible D gene is TRBD2 (6 bases). The germline gives CDR1 MNHEY, CDR2 SMNVEV (reference sequence). This CDR3 is 16 amino acids long. V gave up 0 bases and J gave up 4 bases, with 12 bases separating them. The CDR3 DNA follows: TGTGCCAGCAGTTTATCCATCGGGAGAAGCACCGGGGAGCTGTTTTTT. This encodes CASSLSIGRSTGELFF.

The CDR3 DNA sequence: TGTGCCTGGAGTGTGGGCATCCAAGAGACCCAGTACTTC. It yields the protein CAWSVGIQETQYF. The rearrangement links TRBV30 to TRBJ2-5; D not resolved. The CDR3 loop spans 13 amino acids. CDR1 GTSNPN and CDR2 SVGIG come from the germline V gene (reference sequence). V was clipped by 0 bases and J by 1 base, with 6 bases between them.

A note on this clone: One end of the junction varies from germline; a read error may be responsible. The chain links TRBV18 to TRBJ1-3, with D tentatively TRBD1 (6 bases). The CDR3 spans 14 residues. Germline CDR1 reads KGHSH; CDR2 reads LQKENI. The CDR3 sequence is CASTGTPHGSTIYF. As DNA, the CDR3 is TGTGCTAGCACCGGGACACCCCATGGAAGCACCATATATTTT.

This clone has only a few counts. The CDR3 loop reads CASRLGTGNQPQHF. The DNA for the CDR3 is TGCGCCAGCAGACTTGGGACAGGTAATCAGCCCCAGCATTTT. This sequence joins TRBV5-1 and TRBJ1-5, with TRBD1 matching over 8 bases. CDR3 length equals 14 residues. From germline, CDR1 is SGHRS and CDR2 YFSETQ. With V trimmed by 5 bases and J by 4 bases, 5 bases remained unmatched.

This clone has just one count. V and J are TRBV6-5 and TRBJ2-7, with 8 positions matching TRBD2. Germline V gene lookup returns CDR1 MNHEY and CDR2 SVGAGI. The length of the CDR3 is 13 residues. V trimming: 4 bases; J trimming: 2 bases; junction bases outside the gene matches: 1. In nucleotides, the CDR3 is TGTGCCAGCAGTTTAGCGGGACCCTACGAGCAGTACTTC. This encodes CASSLAGPYEQYF.

In regard to this clone: At the DNA level, this CDR3 is encoded by other sequences in the same sample as well. The chain couples TRBV27 to TRBJ1-2, with 11 bases fitting TRBD1. V dropped 5 bases and J dropped 5; count of bases not matched to a gene: 7. Looked up from germline, CDR1 is MNHEY and CDR2 is SMNVEV (reference sequence). The CDR3 runs to 15 residues. The DNA of the CDR3 is TGTGCCAGCAGTCCAGGGACAGGGGGGAGTTATGGCTACACCTTC. This sequence encodes CASSPGTGGSYGYTF.

The rearrangement joins TRBV5-4 to TRBJ2-3; 12 bases map to TRBD2. The CDR3 consists of 15 residues. V dropped 3 bases and J dropped 4; count of bases not matched to a gene: 3. The germline V gene has CDR1 SGHNT and CDR2 YYREEE (reference sequence). CDR3 nucleotides: TGTGCCAGCAGCTCGACTAGCGGGAGCGCAGATACGCAGTATTTT. Its translation: CASSSTSGSADTQYF.

The chain has TRBV4-2 and TRBJ1-2; D perhaps matches TRBD1 (5 bases). The CDR3 totals 15 residues. V was pared by 0 bases and J by 8 bases, with 16 bases between. CDR1 is LGHNA, CDR2 YNFKEQ, per germline. The CDR3 DNA reads as TGTGCCAGCAGCCAAGATCTCGGGGGTTTTAAGGGCTACACCTTC. It specifies CASSQDLGGFKGYTF.

V and J are TRBV7-8 and TRBJ2-1; D is unclear. Trimming cost V 5 bases and J 9 bases, with 5 bases left between them. Per the germline V gene, CDR1 is SGHVS and CDR2 is FQNEAQ. The CDR3 totals 10 residues. This chain's CDR3 is CASSHSEQFF. CDR3 nucleotides: TGTGCCAGCAGCCATAGTGAGCAGTTCTTC.

The V gene is TRBV5-1, the J gene TRBJ2-5; 13 bases match TRBD2. The J segment lost 5 bases and the V segment lost 3 bases, leaving 7 bases of the junction unmatched. The CDR3 covers 16 residues. Germline V gene lookup returns CDR1 SGHRS and CDR2 YFSETQ. The CDR3 DNA is TGCGCCAGCAGCTCTGGACTAGCGGGAGTCGAGGAGACCCAGTACTTC. This sequence encodes CASSSGLAGVEETQYF.

The V call is TRBV30, the J call TRBJ1-1, with D hard to call. In germline, CDR1 is GTSNPN, CDR2 SVGIG (reference sequence). V gave up 4 bases and J gave up 5 bases, with 11 bases separating them. This CDR3 contains 12 residues. CDR3 region: CAWIPSGTEAFF. The CDR3 region has the DNA TGTGCCTGGATCCCGAGTGGGACTGAAGCTTTCTTT.

The chain combines TRBV27 with TRBJ2-1; 11 bases map to TRBD2. From germline, CDR1 is MNHEY and CDR2 SMNVEV (reference sequence). V lost 6 bases to trimming and J lost 7 bases; unmatched junction nucleotides: 5. The CDR3 is 14 residues long. CDR3 nucleotide sequence: TGTGCCAGCAGACCCGGGACTAGCGGTAATGAGCAGTTCTTC. Its translation: CASRPGTSGNEQFF.

This rearrangement joins TRBV9 to TRBJ2-2; D unclear. This CDR3 region has 11 residues. CDR1 is SGDLS, CDR2 YYNGEE, per germline. V shed 3 bases and J shed 6 bases, with 3 bases lying between them. The DNA for the CDR3 is TGTGCCAGCAGCGCCGCCGGGGAGCTGTTTTTT. It yields the protein CASSAAGELFF.

The rearrangement links TRBV30 to TRBJ2-1; D is unclear. V was clipped by 0 bases and J by 7 bases, with 4 bases between them. This CDR3 is 11 amino acids long. Germline lookup yields CDR1 GTSNPN and CDR2 SVGIG (reference sequence). The CDR3 loop reads CAWSVKNEQFF. CDR3 coding DNA: TGTGCCTGGAGTGTTAAGAATGAGCAGTTCTTC.

CDR3 amino acids: CASSPVPGLYEQYF. In DNA form, the CDR3 reads TGTGCCAGCAGCCCCGTCCCGGGACTTTACGAGCAGTACTTC. The chain recombines TRBV6-5 with TRBJ2-7; D is perhaps TRBD2 (6 bases). Trimming shortened V by 6 bases and J by 4 bases, and 16 bases separated the two germline ends. The length of the CDR3 is 14 residues. Germline V gene data show CDR1 as MNHEY and CDR2 as SVGAGI.